Shown below are 7 T cell receptor beta chains from a single sample sequenced in a study of blood T cells in healthy people across ages. The use of a sample-barcoded 5' primer and a J-beta primer mix characterized a second PCR of about 7 to 12 cycles. Each CDR3 protein gets one entry after TCRdb re-called the 5' RACE reads with MiXCR. This sample carries around 1.5 million distinct CDR3 sequences, around 39% of them seen once, and the ten largest clones take less than 8%. The sequencing input was blood. All receptors come from a woman between 18 and 30 years old in good health.

The rearrangement uses TRBV6-5 and TRBJ1-5; D ambiguous. The CDR3 consists of 14 residues. V shed 5 bases and J shed 7 bases, with 15 bases lying between them. Germline CDR1 reads MNHEY; CDR2 reads SVGAGI. This chain's CDR3 is CASSDGQKNQPQHF. CDR3 nucleotide sequence: TGTGCCAGCAGTGACGGGCAGAAGAACCAGCCCCAGCATTTT.

Turning to this clonotype: At one end, the junction sequence differs from germline, possibly due to a read error. The V gene is TRBV28, the J gene TRBJ2-5; TRBD1 or TRBD2 may be the D gene (5 bases each). This CDR3 comprises 18 residues. From germline, CDR1 is MDHEN and CDR2 SYDVKM. The CDR3 nucleotides are TGTGCCGGCAGTTCGAGTGAGGGACCCGGTAGATGGAGAGAGACCCAGTACTTC. Amino acid sequence: CAGSSSEGPGRWRETQYF.

This clonotype was observed a few times. V gene TRBV29-1 combines with J gene TRBJ1-2; possibly TRBD1 for D (6 bases). V shed 7 bases and J shed 8 bases, with 14 bases lying between them. Germline loops: CDR1 SQVTM, CDR2 ANQGSEA. There are 11 residues in the CDR3. This CDR3 reads CSGRTENGYTF. In DNA form, the CDR3 reads TGCAGCGGGAGGACAGAAAACGGCTACACCTTC.

This clonotype was recorded at least ten times. The genes are TRBV11-1 and TRBJ1-6; D is perhaps TRBD1 (5 bases). Trimming shortened V by 4 bases and J by 11 bases, and 9 bases separated the two germline ends. There are 12 residues in the CDR3. Germline CDR1 SGHAT, CDR2 FQDESV (reference sequence). CDR3 sequence (DNA): TGTGCCAGCAGCTCTCAGGGTGCACCCCTCCACTTT. Amino acid sequence: CASSSQGAPLHF.

This clonotype was observed many times. The V and J genes are TRBV30 and TRBJ1-6; the match to TRBD1 covers 7 bases. Germline-derived CDR1 and CDR2 are GTSNPN and SVGIG (reference sequence). This CDR3 has 13 residues. The junction had 5 bases not matched to a gene; V was cut back by 5 bases and J by 7 bases. CDR3 protein: CAWGTQGNSPLHF. In DNA, the CDR3 is TGTGCCTGGGGCACACAGGGGAATTCACCCCTCCACTTT.

The chain carries TRBV21-1 and TRBJ1-2. TRBV21-1 is a pseudogene. This CDR3 is built from 12 residues. The CDR3 bases are TGTGCCAGCAGCAAAGAACTTCAGGGCTACACCTTC. Protein: CASSKELQGYTF.

The chain recombines TRBV2 with TRBJ2-1; 14 bases match TRBD2. Germline values: CDR1 SNHLY, CDR2 FYNNEI. CDR3 length: 15 residues. Trimming at V came to 6 bases and at J to 10 bases, leaving 8 bases not matched to a gene. As DNA, the CDR3 is TGTGCCAGCAGGGGGACTAGCGGGGGTACCAAGGAGCAGTTCTTC. Translating gives CASRGTSGGTKEQFF.